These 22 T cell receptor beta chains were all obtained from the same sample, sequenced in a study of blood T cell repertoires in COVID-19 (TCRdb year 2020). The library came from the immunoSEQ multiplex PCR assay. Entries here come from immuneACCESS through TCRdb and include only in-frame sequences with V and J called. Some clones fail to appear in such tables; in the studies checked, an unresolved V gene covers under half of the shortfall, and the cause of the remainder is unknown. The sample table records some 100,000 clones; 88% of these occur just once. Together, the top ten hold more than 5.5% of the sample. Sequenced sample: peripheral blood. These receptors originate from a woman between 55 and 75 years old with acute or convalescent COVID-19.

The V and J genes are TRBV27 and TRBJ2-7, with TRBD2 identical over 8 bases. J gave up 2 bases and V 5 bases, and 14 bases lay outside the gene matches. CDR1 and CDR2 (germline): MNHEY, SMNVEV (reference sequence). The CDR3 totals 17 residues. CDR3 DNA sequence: TGTGCCAGCAGTCCCGACGTCGGGAGGGGCTTTACCTACGAGCAGTACTTC. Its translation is CASSPDVGRGFTYEQYF.

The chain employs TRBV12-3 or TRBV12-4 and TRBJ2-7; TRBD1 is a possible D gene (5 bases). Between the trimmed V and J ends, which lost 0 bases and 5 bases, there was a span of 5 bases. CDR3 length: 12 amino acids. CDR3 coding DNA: TGTGCCAGCAGTTTAGCAGGGGACGAGCAGTACTTC. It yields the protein CASSLAGDEQYF.

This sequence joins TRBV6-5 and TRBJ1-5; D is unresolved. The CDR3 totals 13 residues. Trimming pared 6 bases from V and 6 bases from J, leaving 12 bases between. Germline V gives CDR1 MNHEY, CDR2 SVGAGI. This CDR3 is CASSGGQGQPQHF. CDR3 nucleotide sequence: TGTGCCAGCAGCGGAGGGCAAGGTCAGCCCCAGCATTTT.

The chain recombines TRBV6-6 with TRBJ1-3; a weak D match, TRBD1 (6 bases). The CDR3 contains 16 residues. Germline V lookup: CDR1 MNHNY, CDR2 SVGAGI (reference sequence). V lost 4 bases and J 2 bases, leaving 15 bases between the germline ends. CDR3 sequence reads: CASSSHRAYTGNTIYF. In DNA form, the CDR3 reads TGTGCCAGCAGTTCCCACAGGGCGTACACTGGAAACACCATATATTTT.

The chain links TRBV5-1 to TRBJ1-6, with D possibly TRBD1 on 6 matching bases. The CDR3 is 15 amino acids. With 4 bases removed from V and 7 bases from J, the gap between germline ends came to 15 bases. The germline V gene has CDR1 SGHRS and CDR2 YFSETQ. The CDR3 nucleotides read TGCGCCAGCAGCGGGGGCGGATCGGGAAATTCACCCCTCCACTTT. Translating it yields CASSGGGSGNSPLHF.

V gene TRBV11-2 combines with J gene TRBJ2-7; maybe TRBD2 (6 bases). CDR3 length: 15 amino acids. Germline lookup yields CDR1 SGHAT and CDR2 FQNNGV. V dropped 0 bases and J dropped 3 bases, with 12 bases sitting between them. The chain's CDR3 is CASSLEGVSGYEQYF. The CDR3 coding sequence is TGTGCCAGCAGCTTAGAGGGAGTTAGCGGCTACGAGCAGTACTTC.

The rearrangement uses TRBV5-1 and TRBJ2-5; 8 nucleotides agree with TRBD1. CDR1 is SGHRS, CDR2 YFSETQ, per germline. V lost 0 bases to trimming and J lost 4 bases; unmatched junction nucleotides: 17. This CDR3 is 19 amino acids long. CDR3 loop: CASSLGMVTRTGFGETQYF. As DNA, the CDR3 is TGCGCCAGCAGCTTGGGCATGGTTACTAGGACAGGGTTCGGAGAGACCCAGTACTTC. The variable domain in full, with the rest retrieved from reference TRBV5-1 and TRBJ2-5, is KAGVTQTPRYLIKTRGQQVTLSCSPISGHRSVSWYQQTPGQGLQFLFEYFSETQRNKGNFPGRFSGRQFSNSRSEMNVSTLELGDSALYLCASSLGMVTRTGFGETQYFGPGTRLLVL.

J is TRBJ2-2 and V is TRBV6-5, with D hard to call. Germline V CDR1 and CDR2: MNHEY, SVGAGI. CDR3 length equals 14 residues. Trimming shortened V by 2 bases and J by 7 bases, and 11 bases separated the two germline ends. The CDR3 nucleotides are TGTGCCAGCAGTTACGCGTCCCTTGGCGGGGAGCTGTTTTTT. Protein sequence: CASSYASLGGELFF.

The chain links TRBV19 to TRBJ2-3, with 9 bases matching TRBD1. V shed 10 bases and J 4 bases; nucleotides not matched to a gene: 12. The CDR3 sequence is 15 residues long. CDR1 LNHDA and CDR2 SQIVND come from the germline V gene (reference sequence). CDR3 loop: CATKPGTGLPDTQYF. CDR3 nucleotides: TGTGCCACCAAGCCGGGGACAGGGCTCCCAGATACGCAGTATTTT. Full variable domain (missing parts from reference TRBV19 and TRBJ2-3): DGGITQSPKYLFRKEGQNVTLSCEQNLNHDAMYWYRQDPGQGLRLIYYSQIVNDFQKGDIAEGYSVSREKKESFPLTVTSAQKNPTAFYLCATKPGTGLPDTQYFGPGTRLTVL.

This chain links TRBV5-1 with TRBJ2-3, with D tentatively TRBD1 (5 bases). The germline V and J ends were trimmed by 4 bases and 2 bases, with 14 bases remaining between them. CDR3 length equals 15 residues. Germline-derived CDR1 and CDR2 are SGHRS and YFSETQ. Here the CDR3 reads CASSPSPGYTDTQYF. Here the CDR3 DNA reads TGCGCCAGCAGCCCCTCTCCAGGGTACACAGATACGCAGTATTTT.

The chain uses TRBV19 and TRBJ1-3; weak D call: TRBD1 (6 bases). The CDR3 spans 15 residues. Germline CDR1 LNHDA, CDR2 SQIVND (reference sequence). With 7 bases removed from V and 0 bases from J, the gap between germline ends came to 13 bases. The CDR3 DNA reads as TGTGCCAGTACTGTGGACAGCAACTCTGGAAACACCATATATTTT. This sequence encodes CASTVDSNSGNTIYF.

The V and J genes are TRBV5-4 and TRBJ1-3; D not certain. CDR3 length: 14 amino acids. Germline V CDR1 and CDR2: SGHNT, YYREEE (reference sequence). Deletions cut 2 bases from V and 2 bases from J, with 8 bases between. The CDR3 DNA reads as TGTGCCAGCAGCTTAGCCGGGGCTGGAAACACCATATATTTT. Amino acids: CASSLAGAGNTIYF.

CDR3 loop: CASSIDYFHSSYNEQFF. CDR3 in DNA: TGTGCCAGTAGTATAGACTACTTCCACAGCTCCTACAATGAGCAGTTCTTC. V gene TRBV19 combines with J gene TRBJ2-1; no clear D. Trimming shortened V by 0 bases and J by 0 bases, and 12 bases separated the two germline ends. The CDR3 is made up of 17 amino acids. Per the germline V gene, CDR1 is LNHDA and CDR2 is SQIVND (reference sequence).

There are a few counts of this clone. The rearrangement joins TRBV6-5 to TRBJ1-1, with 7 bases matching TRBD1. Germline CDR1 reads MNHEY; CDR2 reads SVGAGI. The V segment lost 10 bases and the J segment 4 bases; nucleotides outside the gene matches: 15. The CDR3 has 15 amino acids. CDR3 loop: CATFGQALLATEAFF. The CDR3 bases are TGTGCCACTTTTGGACAGGCCTTACTCGCCACTGAAGCTTTCTTT.

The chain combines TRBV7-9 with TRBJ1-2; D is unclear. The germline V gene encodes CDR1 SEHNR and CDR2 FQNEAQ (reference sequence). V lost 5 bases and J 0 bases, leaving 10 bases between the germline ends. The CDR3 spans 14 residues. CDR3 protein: CASSPMEANYGYTF. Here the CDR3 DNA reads TGTGCCAGCAGCCCAATGGAGGCTAACTATGGCTACACCTTC.

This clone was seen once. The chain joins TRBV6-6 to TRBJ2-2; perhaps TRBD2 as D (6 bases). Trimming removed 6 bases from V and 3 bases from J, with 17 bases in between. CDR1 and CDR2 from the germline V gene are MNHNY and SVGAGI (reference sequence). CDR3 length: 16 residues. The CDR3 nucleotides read TGTGCCAGCAGCCCTGGCGGGATAGGATACACCGGGGAGCTGTTTTTT. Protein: CASSPGGIGYTGELFF.

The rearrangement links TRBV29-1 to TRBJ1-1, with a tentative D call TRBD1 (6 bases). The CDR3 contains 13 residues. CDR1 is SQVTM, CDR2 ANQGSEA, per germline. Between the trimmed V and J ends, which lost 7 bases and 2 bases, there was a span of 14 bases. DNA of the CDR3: TGCAGCGAGGCCCAGGGGAGTAACACTGAAGCTTTCTTT. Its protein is CSEAQGSNTEAFF.

CDR3 residues: CASRVHTRRMASYNSPLHF. The CDR3 coding sequence is TGTGCCAGCAGGGTCCATACAAGGAGGATGGCCTCCTATAATTCACCCCTCCACTTT. The rearrangement links TRBV2 to TRBJ1-6; D unclear. Between the trimmed V and J ends, which lost 6 bases and 0 bases, there was a span of 21 bases. CDR1 is SNHLY and CDR2 is FYNNEI in the germline V gene. The CDR3 contains 19 residues.

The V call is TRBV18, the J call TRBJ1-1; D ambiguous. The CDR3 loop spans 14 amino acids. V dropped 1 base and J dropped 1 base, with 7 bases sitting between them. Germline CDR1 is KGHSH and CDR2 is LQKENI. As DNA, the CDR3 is TGTGCCAGCTCACCACAAGTTAGGAACACTGAAGCTTTCTTT. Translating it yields CASSPQVRNTEAFF.

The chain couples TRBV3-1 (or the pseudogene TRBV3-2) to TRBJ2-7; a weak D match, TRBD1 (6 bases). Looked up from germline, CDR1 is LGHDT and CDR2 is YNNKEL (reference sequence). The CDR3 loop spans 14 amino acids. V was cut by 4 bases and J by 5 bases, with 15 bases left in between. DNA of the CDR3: TGTGCCAGCAGCCTAGGACAGAAGAGTAACGAGCAGTACTTC. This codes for CASSLGQKSNEQYF.

CDR3 residues: CATSDRTGGNNEQFF. The CDR3, as DNA: TGTGCCACCAGTGACCGGACAGGGGGAAACAATGAGCAGTTCTTC. The genes are TRBV24-1 and TRBJ2-1, with 10 bases aligning to TRBD1. This CDR3 has 15 residues. Germline CDR1 reads KGHDR; CDR2 reads SFDVKD. The V gene end was trimmed by 4 bases and the J gene end by 5 bases; junction bases not matched to a gene: 4.

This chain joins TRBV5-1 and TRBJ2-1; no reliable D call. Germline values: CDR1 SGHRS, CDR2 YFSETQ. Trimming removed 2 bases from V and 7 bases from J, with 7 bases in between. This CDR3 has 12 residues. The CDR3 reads CASSFYENEQFF. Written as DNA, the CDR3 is TGCGCCAGCAGCTTTTACGAGAATGAGCAGTTCTTC. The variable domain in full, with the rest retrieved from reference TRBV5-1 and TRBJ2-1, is KAGVTQTPRYLIKTRGQQVTLSCSPISGHRSVSWYQQTPGQGLQFLFEYFSETQRNKGNFPGRFSGRQFSNSRSEMNVSTLELGDSALYLCASSFYENEQFFGPGTRLTVL.